The 3 T cell receptor beta chains reported below all come from one sample, sequenced in a study of cytomegalovirus exposure and HLA in healthy donors. PCR amplification relied on 60 Vbeta primers (plus 13 Jbeta primers). Here immunoSEQ multiplex PCR was the method, and the copy in TCRdb shows in-frame clones only, minus some. The sample yields around 110,000 clones, roughly 70% seen once. Source material: PBMCs. The receptors originated from a woman in her late teens or twenties in good health and CMV-seronegative.

On this clone itself: A junction end diverges from the germline sequence, so it may reflect a read error. The V gene is TRBV27, the J gene TRBJ2-7; tentative D call: TRBD2 (5 bases). Germline V gene data show CDR1 as MNHEY and CDR2 as SMNVEV (reference sequence). The CDR3 totals 16 residues. CDR3 bases: TGTGCCAGCAGGACCCTAACGTTGACGGGAAACTACAAGCAGTACTTC. This sequence encodes CASRTLTLTGNYKQYF.

Comment on this clone: Other DNA sequences in the sample encode the same CDR3. V gene TRBV28 combines with J gene TRBJ1-5, with 8 nucleotides matching TRBD1. CDR1 and CDR2 from the germline V gene are MDHEN and SYDVKM. The CDR3 sequence is 14 residues long. The V segment lost 2 bases and the J segment 5 bases; nucleotides outside the gene matches: 2. The CDR3 loop is CASSLGQGHQPQHF. Written as DNA, the CDR3 is TGTGCCAGCAGTTTAGGACAGGGACATCAGCCCCAGCATTTT.

This clone has a handful of counts. The V gene is TRBV11-2, the J gene TRBJ1-1; D gene uncertain. Germline CDR1 and CDR2: SGHAT and FQNNGV. V was shortened by 4 bases and J by 3 bases, with 15 bases between the two germline ends. CDR3 length equals 15 residues. CDR3 region: CASSSALGGHTEAFF. CDR3 coding DNA: TGTGCCAGCAGCTCGGCCCTCGGAGGGCACACTGAAGCTTTCTTT.